What follows are 21 T cell receptor beta chains derived from one specimen sequenced in a study of T cell responses to AZD1222 COVID-19 vaccine. Here immunoSEQ multiplex PCR was the method, and the copy in TCRdb shows in-frame clones only, minus some. The sample lists around 80,000 clones, approximately 83% occurring once. The sequenced sample was peripheral blood, obtained 28 days after the second AZD1222 dose. The receptors stem from an adult who received the AZD1222 COVID-19 vaccine.

This clone was detected only a few times. This chain links TRBV7-9 with TRBJ1-1; D perhaps matches TRBD1 (5 bases). This CDR3 contains 14 residues. Germline V gene sequence: CDR1 SEHNR, CDR2 FQNEAQ (reference sequence). The V and J ends lost 2 bases and 6 bases respectively, with 13 bases between them. The CDR3 here is CASSLQGQRAEAFF. For the CDR3, the DNA is TGTGCCAGCAGCTTACAGGGCCAGAGGGCTGAAGCTTTCTTT.

The count of this clone is one. The chain links TRBV18 to TRBJ1-1, with 9 nucleotides matching TRBD1. This CDR3 region has 16 residues. The germline V gene has CDR1 KGHSH and CDR2 LQKENI. Germline trimming cut 5 bases from V and 1 base from J; bases unmatched to any gene: 8. CDR3 sequence: CASSATGGFKNTEAFF. DNA of the CDR3: TGTGCCAGCTCAGCGACAGGGGGTTTCAAGAACACTGAAGCTTTCTTT.

V is TRBV6-5 and J is TRBJ2-7; D is unclear. The germline CDR1 and CDR2 sequences are MNHEY and SVGAGI. Between the trimmed V and J ends, which lost 2 bases and 1 base, there was a span of 6 bases. This CDR3 has 13 residues. CDR3 amino acids: CASSYGNSYEQYF. CDR3 DNA sequence: TGTGCCAGCAGTTACGGTAATTCCTACGAGCAGTACTTC.

The V gene is TRBV6-5, the J gene TRBJ1-2; tentative D call: TRBD1 (5 bases). V was shortened by 5 bases and J by 1 base, with 14 bases between the two germline ends. Germline-derived CDR1 and CDR2 are MNHEY and SVGAGI. The CDR3 extends over 15 amino acids. The CDR3 bases are TGTGCCAGCAGTAAGGGACGGAAGGTTAACTATGGCTACACCTTC. As protein: CASSKGRKVNYGYTF.

The chain joins TRBV28 to TRBJ1-2; D remains unclear. The CDR3 runs 14 residues. Trimming shortened V by 6 bases and J by 0 bases, and 11 bases separated the two germline ends. Germline CDR1 reads MDHEN; CDR2 reads SYDVKM. Written as DNA, the CDR3 is TGTGCCAGCAGGAAGACACCACCTAACTATGGCTACACCTTC. Its translation: CASRKTPPNYGYTF.

The chain couples TRBV28 to TRBJ1-6; perhaps TRBD1 as D (5 bases). The CDR3 is 15 residues long. Per the germline V gene, CDR1 is MDHEN and CDR2 is SYDVKM. The V gene lost 3 bases and the J gene lost 7 bases, with 13 bases spanning the gap. Written as DNA, the CDR3 is TGTGCCAGCAGTTTTTCTCAGGGTATGAATTCACCCCTCCACTTT. Amino acid sequence: CASSFSQGMNSPLHF.

V gene TRBV11-3 combines with J gene TRBJ2-3; 7 nucleotides line up with TRBD2. J was trimmed by 1 base and V by 0 bases; bases with no gene match: 4. The germline V gene encodes CDR1 SGHNT and CDR2 YENEEA. The CDR3 loop spans 16 amino acids. The CDR3 is CASSLDSAGGTDTQYF. The CDR3 nucleotides read TGTGCCAGCAGCTTAGATTCCGCGGGGGGCACAGATACGCAGTATTTT.

This clone turned up a few times. The CDR3 protein is CASGPRTGSYTF. In DNA form, the CDR3 reads TGTGCCAGTGGGCCGCGGACAGGGTCCTACACCTTC. The V and J genes are TRBV19 and TRBJ1-2; 8 bases are a match to TRBD1. Trimming removed 8 bases from V and 10 bases from J; junction bases left unmatched: 9. This CDR3 is built from 12 residues. Germline V gene sequence: CDR1 LNHDA, CDR2 SQIVND (reference sequence).

The chain combines TRBV7-9 with TRBJ1-6, with 10 bases that match TRBD1. V was pared by 0 bases and J by 7 bases, with 6 bases of the junction left unmatched. CDR1 SEHNR and CDR2 FQNEAQ come from the germline V gene (reference sequence). The CDR3 is made up of 17 amino acids. The DNA of the CDR3 is TGTGCCAGCAGCTTAGCCAGAGGACAGGGGGAGAATTCACCCCTCCACTTT. Its translation is CASSLARGQGENSPLHF.

The chain joins TRBV7-9 to TRBJ1-4; weak D call: TRBD1 (6 bases). V was cut by 5 bases and J by 0 bases, with 13 bases left in between. Germline CDR1 SEHNR, CDR2 FQNEAQ (reference sequence). The CDR3 spans 16 residues. The CDR3 bases are TGTGCCAGCAGCCTACGGACAGACGCAACTAATGAAAAACTGTTTTTT. It yields the protein CASSLRTDATNEKLFF. Looking up the rest from reference TRBV7-9 and TRBJ1-4 gives the full variable domain: DTGVSQNPRHKITKRGQNVTFRCDPISEHNRLYWYRQTLGQGPEFLTYFQNEAQLEKSRLLSDRFSAERPKGSFSTLEIQRTEQGDSAMYLCASSLRTDATNEKLFFGSGTQLSVL.

The rearrangement uses TRBV27 and TRBJ1-5; a possible D gene is TRBD1 (5 bases). V was cut by 5 bases and J by 2 bases, with 13 bases left in between. The length of the CDR3 is 15 residues. The germline V gene encodes CDR1 MNHEY and CDR2 SMNVEV (reference sequence). CDR3 protein: CASSQLTGGNQPQHF. The CDR3 DNA is TGTGCCAGCAGTCAACTAACAGGAGGCAATCAGCCCCAGCATTTT.

The chain links TRBV14 to TRBJ2-1; weak D call: TRBD1 (5 bases). The V gene's germline CDR1 is SGHDN and CDR2 FVKESK. The CDR3 runs to 16 residues. The V end lost 0 bases, the J end lost 4 bases, and 13 bases lay between the germline ends. The CDR3 loop reads CASSQESQGLYNEQFF. CDR3 coding DNA: TGTGCCAGCAGCCAAGAGTCTCAGGGTTTATACAATGAGCAGTTCTTC.

The chain links TRBV28 to TRBJ1-2; no clear D. Germline V gene sequence: CDR1 MDHEN, CDR2 SYDVKM. Trimming cost V 7 bases and J 2 bases, with 14 bases left between them. The CDR3 consists of 14 residues. CDR3 sequence: CASIDGGLNYGYTF. The CDR3 DNA sequence: TGTGCCAGCATCGATGGCGGCCTAAACTATGGCTACACCTTC.

This chain links TRBV30 with TRBJ1-6; tentative D call: TRBD1 (6 bases). The CDR3 consists of 14 residues. Looked up from germline, CDR1 is GTSNPN and CDR2 is SVGIG (reference sequence). In DNA, the CDR3 is TGTGCTGTCACAGGGAGCTCCTATAATTCACCCCTCCACTTT. This codes for CAVTGSSYNSPLHF.

This clone has just a few counts. The chain recombines TRBV7-9 with TRBJ1-2; D unclear. The germline gives CDR1 SEHNR, CDR2 FQNEAQ (reference sequence). This CDR3 has 12 amino acids. V shed 2 bases and J shed 6 bases, with 7 bases lying between them. In DNA form, the CDR3 reads TGTGCCAGCAGCTTAATTGGGAATGGCTACACCTTC. Translating gives CASSLIGNGYTF.

The chain joins TRBV18 to TRBJ1-1; D is undetermined. V lost 2 bases and J 2 bases, leaving 9 bases between the germline ends. CDR1 and CDR2 (germline): KGHSH, LQKENI. The CDR3 length is 14 residues. This chain's CDR3 is CASSPDPFNTEAFF. In DNA form, the CDR3 reads TGTGCCAGCTCACCAGACCCCTTTAACACTGAAGCTTTCTTT.

V is TRBV6-1 and J is TRBJ2-7; D unresolved. The ends were cut back, 0 bases at V and 9 bases at J, with 15 bases in the middle. Germline lookup yields CDR1 MNHNS and CDR2 SASEGT. This CDR3 region has 14 residues. CDR3 loop: CASSEALVRRGQYF. CDR3 DNA: TGTGCCAGCAGTGAAGCGCTTGTACGACGCGGGCAGTACTTC.

The chain employs TRBV6-2 or TRBV6-3 and TRBJ1-1, with a weak D call TRBD1 (5 bases). CDR3 size: 13 residues. CDR1 and CDR2 from the germline V gene are MNHEY and SVGEGT. V lost 2 bases, J lost 5 bases, and 9 bases lay in between. The CDR3 is CASSYEGTTEAFF. In DNA, the CDR3 is TGTGCCAGCAGTTACGAGGGGACGACTGAAGCTTTCTTT.

V is TRBV18 and J is TRBJ1-3; 7 bases are a match to TRBD1. Germline CDR1 reads KGHSH; CDR2 reads LQKENI. V lost 3 bases and J lost 2; bases outside the gene matches: 4. This CDR3 has 15 residues. CDR3 coding DNA: TGTGCCAGCTCACCTACAGGGGTCACTGGAAACACCATATATTTT. As protein: CASSPTGVTGNTIYF.

CDR3: CAISKGQDTGELFF. DNA for the CDR3: TGTGCCATCAGTAAGGGGCAGGACACCGGGGAGCTGTTTTTT. The J gene is TRBJ2-2, the V gene TRBV10-3; TRBD1 might be the D (5 bases). Trimming pared 5 bases from V and 3 bases from J, leaving 10 bases between. Germline assignment: CDR1 ENHRY and CDR2 SYGVKD. This CDR3 contains 14 residues.

The rearrangement uses TRBV5-4 and TRBJ1-4; 8 bases map to TRBD1. Germline V lookup: CDR1 SGHNT, CDR2 YYREEE (reference sequence). This CDR3 has 16 residues. J was trimmed by 4 bases and V by 0 bases; bases with no gene match: 5. The CDR3 reads CASSLGGTGRNEKLFF. In DNA form, the CDR3 reads TGTGCCAGCAGCTTGGGGGGGACAGGACGTAATGAAAAACTGTTTTTT. The variable domain in full, completed from reference TRBV5-4 and TRBJ1-4, reads ETGVTQSPTHLIKTRGQQVTLRCSSQSGHNTVSWYQQALGQGPQFIFQYYREEENGRGNFPPRFSGLQFPNYSSELNVNALELDDSALYLCASSLGGTGRNEKLFFGSGTQLSVL.